The 17 T cell receptor beta chains reported below all come from one sample, sequenced in a study of cytomegalovirus exposure and HLA in healthy donors. 13 Jbeta primers and 60 Vbeta primers were used for the PCR. Sequencing was performed with immunoSEQ multiplex PCR; in TCRdb, only in-frame clones are kept and a portion is missing. The repertoire has roughly 77,000 clones, around 78% of them found once; the top ten carry 4% to 5.5%. Sequences were obtained from PBMCs. Every receptor here comes from a man aged 35 to 55 in good health and CMV-seronegative.

This chain joins TRBV4-1 and TRBJ2-5; 8 bases align to TRBD2. Germline CDR1 reads MGHRA; CDR2 reads YSYEKL. V was clipped by 3 bases and J by 0 bases; unmatched bases: 12. This CDR3 has 18 amino acids. CDR3 coding DNA: TGCGCCAGCAGCCAGGGACCTATAGCGGGGTCGTACCAAGAGACCCAGTACTTC. Protein product: CASSQGPIAGSYQETQYF.

The chain couples TRBV19 to TRBJ2-1, with 12 bases that match TRBD1. Per germline, CDR1 LNHDA and CDR2 SQIVND (reference sequence). The CDR3 contains 15 residues. With 6 bases clipped from V and 8 bases from J, the junction kept 8 bases outside the gene matches. The CDR3 DNA reads TGTGCCAGTAGCAATCCGGGACAGGGGGCACATGAGCAGTTCTTC. This codes for CASSNPGQGAHEQFF.

The V and J genes are TRBV4-2 and TRBJ2-5; 7 positions match TRBD1. After removal of 0 bases from V and 7 bases from J, the junction contained 5 bases not matched to a gene. Per the germline V gene, CDR1 is LGHNA and CDR2 is YNFKEQ. The CDR3 contains 14 residues. The CDR3 sequence: CASSQDRQGPTQYF. CDR3 DNA: TGTGCCAGCAGCCAAGATCGACAGGGCCCGACCCAGTACTTC.

This clone turned up a few times. The J gene is TRBJ1-2, the V gene TRBV13, with unresolved D. Trimming removed 1 base from V and 4 bases from J, with 16 bases in between. Germline assignment: CDR1 PRHDT and CDR2 FYEKMQ (reference sequence). This CDR3 has 16 amino acids. The CDR3 DNA sequence: TGTGCCAGCAGCTTAGTATCCCTGCCAGGATCCTATGGCTACACCTTC. Protein: CASSLVSLPGSYGYTF.

The chain uses TRBV23-1 and TRBJ1-3, with TRBD1 as a possible D gene (6 bases). TRBV23-1 is reported as an ORF; its role is uncertain. CDR3 length: 15 amino acids. Deletions cut 1 base from V and 2 bases from J, with 9 bases between. The CDR3 DNA follows: TGCGCCAGCAGTCAATGTAAGGGGGCTGGAAACACCATATATTTT. It encodes CASSQCKGAGNTIYF.

The chain recombines TRBV15 with TRBJ2-5; D call uncertain. The CDR3 covers 14 residues. Trimming cost V 0 bases and J 4 bases, with 9 bases left between them. From germline, CDR1 is LNHNV and CDR2 YYDKDF (reference sequence). Here the CDR3 DNA reads TGTGCCACCAGCAGAGATTCGAGCCGAGAGACCCAGTACTTC. This codes for CATSRDSSRETQYF.

The gene calls are TRBV30 and TRBJ2-7; 12 nucleotides match TRBD1. There are 15 residues in the CDR3. Germline loops: CDR1 GTSNPN, CDR2 SVGIG (reference sequence). The V and J ends lost 2 bases and 5 bases, in that order; junction bases with no gene match: 7. Here the CDR3 DNA reads TGTGCCTGGAGTAACGCCGGGACAGGGGGCCACGAGCAGTACTTC. It yields the protein CAWSNAGTGGHEQYF.

This rearrangement joins TRBV2 to TRBJ2-5; 8 nucleotides align to TRBD2. The length of the CDR3 is 15 residues. CDR1 is SNHLY and CDR2 is FYNNEI in the germline V gene. V dropped 5 bases and J dropped 5; count of bases not matched to a gene: 10. The DNA of the CDR3 is TGTGCCAGCAGTCCCGGGAGGGCCCGTTTTGAGACCCAGTACTTC. As protein: CASSPGRARFETQYF.

The chain links TRBV6-6 to TRBJ2-5, with 7 bases matching TRBD2. This CDR3 has 14 amino acids. The germline V gene has CDR1 MNHNY and CDR2 SVGAGI (reference sequence). The V and J ends lost 6 bases and 7 bases, in that order; junction bases with no gene match: 11. The CDR3 region is CASRESGTIVTQYF. CDR3 bases: TGTGCCAGCAGAGAATCCGGGACTATCGTGACCCAGTACTTC.

The chain joins TRBV11-1 to TRBJ2-2; 11 bases are a match to TRBD2. Germline V gene sequence: CDR1 SGHAT, CDR2 FQDESV (reference sequence). CDR3 length: 16 residues. V lost 5 bases, J lost 2 bases, and 4 bases stayed unmatched. DNA for the CDR3: TGTGCCAGCAGCCCGACTAGCGGGATTAACACCGGGGAGCTGTTTTTT. This sequence encodes CASSPTSGINTGELFF. Full variable domain (rest looked up from reference TRBV11-1 and TRBJ2-2): EAEVAQSPRYKITEKSQAVAFWCDPISGHATLYWYRQILGQGPELLVQFQDESVVDDSQLPKDRFSAERLKGVDSTLKIQPAELGDSAMYLCASSPTSGINTGELFFGEGSRLTVL.

The V call is TRBV30, the J call TRBJ1-6; perhaps TRBD1 as D (6 bases). This CDR3 has 13 residues. V shed 2 bases and J shed 7 bases, with 9 bases lying between them. CDR1 and CDR2 from the germline V gene are GTSNPN and SVGIG (reference sequence). Here the CDR3 DNA reads TGTGCCTGGAGTCCGCAGGGGAATTCACCCCTCCACTTT. It specifies CAWSPQGNSPLHF.

The chain employs TRBV30 and TRBJ2-1, with D unresolved. V dropped 2 bases and J dropped 7 bases, with 9 bases sitting between them. Germline values: CDR1 GTSNPN, CDR2 SVGIG (reference sequence). The CDR3 extends over 12 amino acids. The chain's CDR3 is CAWSRMRNEQFF. DNA of the CDR3: TGTGCCTGGAGTCGGATGAGGAATGAGCAGTTCTTC. Looking up the rest from reference TRBV30 and TRBJ2-1 gives the full variable domain: SQTIHQWPATLVQPVGSPLSLECTVEGTSNPNLYWYRQAAGRGLQLLFYSVGIGQISSEVPQNLSASRPQDRQFILSSKKLLLSDSGFYLCAWSRMRNEQFFGPGTRLTVL.

J is TRBJ1-4 and V is TRBV4-1, with 12 bases fitting TRBD1. CDR1 MGHRA and CDR2 YSYEKL come from the germline V gene. After removal of 4 bases from V and 12 bases from J, the junction contained 18 bases not matched to a gene. The CDR3 spans 18 residues. In DNA, the CDR3 is TGCGCCAGCAGCCGAAGTCGGGAACCGGGACAGGGGGCCTCTCAACTGTTTTTT. The encoded protein is CASSRSREPGQGASQLFF.

The chain links TRBV6-1 to TRBJ2-5; perhaps TRBD2 as D (7 bases). V dropped 4 bases and J dropped 2 bases, with 17 bases sitting between them. The germline gives CDR1 MNHNS, CDR2 SASEGT. This CDR3 is 16 amino acids long. In DNA form, the CDR3 reads TGTGCCAGCAGTGGGAGGGGGGGGATGATTCAAGAGACCCAGTACTTC. It specifies CASSGRGGMIQETQYF.

This rearrangement joins TRBV10-3 to TRBJ2-5; 11 bases fit TRBD1. The assigned J gene may be wrong: the sequence end matches TRBJ2-7 better. Germline V CDR1 and CDR2: ENHRY, SYGVKD. There are 15 residues in the CDR3. CDR3 sequence reads: CAISDWGTGGYEQYF. In nucleotides, the CDR3 is TGTGCCATCAGTGATTGGGGGACAGGGGGCTACGAGCAGTACTTC.

The chain combines TRBV27 with TRBJ2-1, with 7 bases identical to TRBD2. With V trimmed by 5 bases and J by 3 bases, 10 bases remained unmatched. The CDR3 sequence is 16 residues long. Germline assignment: CDR1 MNHEY and CDR2 SMNVEV (reference sequence). As DNA, the CDR3 is TGTGCCAGCAGTCCCCTTGGCGGGAGACTCTACAATGAGCAGTTCTTC. It specifies CASSPLGGRLYNEQFF.

V and J are TRBV14 and TRBJ1-6, with 9 nucleotides matching TRBD1. The ends lost 4 bases at V and 8 bases at J; junction bases unmatched: 6. CDR1 and CDR2 from the germline V gene are SGHDN and FVKESK. The CDR3 is 15 amino acids. DNA of the CDR3: TGTGCCAGCAGCCCGGACAGGGGCCGGTATTCACCCCTCCACTTT. Encoded protein: CASSPDRGRYSPLHF.